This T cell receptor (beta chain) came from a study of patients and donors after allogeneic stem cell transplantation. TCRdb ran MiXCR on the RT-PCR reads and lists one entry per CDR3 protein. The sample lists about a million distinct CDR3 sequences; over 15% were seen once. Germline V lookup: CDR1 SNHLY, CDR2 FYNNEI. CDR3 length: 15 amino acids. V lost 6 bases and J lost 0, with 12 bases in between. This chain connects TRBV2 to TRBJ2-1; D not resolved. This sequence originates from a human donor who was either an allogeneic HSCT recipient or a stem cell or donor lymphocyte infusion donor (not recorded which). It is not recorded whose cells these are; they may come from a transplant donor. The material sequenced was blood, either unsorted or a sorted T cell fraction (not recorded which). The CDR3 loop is CASSDQTISYNEQFF. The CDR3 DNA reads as TGTGCCAGCAGCGACCAAACCATCTCCTACAATGAGCAGTTCTTC.